The next 5 T cell receptor beta chains were all read from a single sample in a study of blood T cells in healthy people across ages. A second about 7 to 11 cycle PCR used barcoded and J-beta primers. MiXCR was run by TCRdb on the 5' RACE reads, yielding one entry per CDR3 protein. The sample records about 1,400,000 distinct CDR3 sequences, around 39% being singletons. Specimen: blood. The receptors originated from a woman younger than 35 in good health.

This clonotype was detected a few times. The chain carries TRBV12-3 or TRBV12-4 and TRBJ2-3; TRBD2 matches at 12 bases. V shed 8 bases and J 3 bases; nucleotides not matched to a gene: 3. CDR3 length: 14 amino acids. The CDR3 protein is CASWTSGMTDTQYF. CDR3 DNA sequence: TGTGCCAGCTGGACTAGCGGGATGACAGATACGCAGTATTTT.

Concerning this clonotype itself: Mismatch with germline at one junction end may stem from a read error. This chain uses TRBV4-1 with TRBJ2-1; the match to TRBD2 covers 9 bases. CDR1 is MGHRA, CDR2 YSYEKL, per germline. The CDR3 sequence is 17 residues long. This CDR3 reads CAGSQLASGTSYNEQFF. The CDR3 DNA sequence: TGCGCCGGCAGCCAATTGGCTAGCGGGACCTCCTACAATGAGCAGTTCTTC.

This clonotype was observed a handful of times. This chain links TRBV12-3 or TRBV12-4 with TRBJ1-2; unclear D gene. V lost 4 bases to trimming and J lost 7 bases, with 16 bases between them. CDR3 length equals 14 residues. The CDR3 reads CASSSPSRGIGYTF. Written as DNA, the CDR3 is TGTGCCAGCAGTTCCCCTTCGCGTGGGATTGGCTACACCTTC.

This chain uses TRBV6-1 with TRBJ1-2, with unresolved D. The V end was cut by 6 bases, the J end by 7 bases, with 15 bases between. CDR1 is MNHNS and CDR2 is SASEGT in the germline V gene. The CDR3 loop spans 13 amino acids. The CDR3 DNA reads TGTGCCAGCAGCCGAGGGATTACTATTGGCTACACCTTC. Protein product: CASSRGITIGYTF.

In nucleotides, the CDR3 is TGCAGTGCTCCGGGCAGTAATCTGAACACTGAAGCTTTCTTT. It yields the protein CSAPGSNLNTEAFF. This chain joins TRBV20-1 and TRBJ1-1, with D unresolved. CDR1 DFQATT and CDR2 SNEGSKA come from the germline V gene (reference sequence). With 5 bases removed from V and 0 bases from J, the gap between germline ends came to 13 bases. CDR3 size: 14 residues.